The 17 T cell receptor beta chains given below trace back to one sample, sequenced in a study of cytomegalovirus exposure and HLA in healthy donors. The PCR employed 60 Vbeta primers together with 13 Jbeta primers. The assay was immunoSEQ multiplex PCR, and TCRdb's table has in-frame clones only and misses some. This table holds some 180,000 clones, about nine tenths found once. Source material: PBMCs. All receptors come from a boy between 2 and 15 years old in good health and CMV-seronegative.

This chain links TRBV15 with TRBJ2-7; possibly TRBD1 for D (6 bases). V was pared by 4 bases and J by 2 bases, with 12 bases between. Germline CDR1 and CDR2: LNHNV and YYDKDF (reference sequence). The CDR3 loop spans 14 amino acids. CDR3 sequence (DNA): TGTGCCACCAGCATAGGCAGGGGAGCCTACGAGCAGTACTTC. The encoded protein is CATSIGRGAYEQYF. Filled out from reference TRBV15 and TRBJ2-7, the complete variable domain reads DAMVIQNPRYQVTQFGKPVTLSCSQTLNHNVMYWYQQKSSQAPKLLFHYYDKDFNNEADTPDNFQSRRPNTSFCFLDIRSPGLGDTAMYLCATSIGRGAYEQYFGPGTRLTVT.

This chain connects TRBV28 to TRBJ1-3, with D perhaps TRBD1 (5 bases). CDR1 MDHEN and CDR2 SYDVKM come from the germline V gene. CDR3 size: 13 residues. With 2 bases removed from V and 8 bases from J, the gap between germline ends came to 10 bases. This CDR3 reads CASSLGGDDTIYF. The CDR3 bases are TGTGCCAGCAGTTTAGGGGGGGATGACACCATATATTTT.

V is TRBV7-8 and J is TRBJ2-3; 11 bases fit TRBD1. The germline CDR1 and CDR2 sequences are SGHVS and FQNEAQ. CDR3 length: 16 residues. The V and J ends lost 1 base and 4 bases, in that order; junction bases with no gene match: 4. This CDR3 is CASSLGRTGGPDTQYF. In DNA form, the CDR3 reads TGTGCCAGCAGCTTAGGAAGGACAGGGGGCCCAGATACGCAGTATTTT. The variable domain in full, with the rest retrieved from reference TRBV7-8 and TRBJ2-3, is GAGVSQSPRYKVAKRGQDVALRCDPISGHVSLFWYQQALGQGPEFLTYFQNEAQLDKSGLPSDRFFAERPEGSVSTLKIQRTQQEDSAVYLCASSLGRTGGPDTQYFGPGTRLTVL.

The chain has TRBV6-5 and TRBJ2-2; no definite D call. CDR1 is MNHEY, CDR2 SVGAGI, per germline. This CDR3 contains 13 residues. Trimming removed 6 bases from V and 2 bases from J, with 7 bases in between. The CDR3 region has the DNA TGTGCCAGCAGAAACGGTAACACCGGGGAGCTGTTTTTT. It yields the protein CASRNGNTGELFF.

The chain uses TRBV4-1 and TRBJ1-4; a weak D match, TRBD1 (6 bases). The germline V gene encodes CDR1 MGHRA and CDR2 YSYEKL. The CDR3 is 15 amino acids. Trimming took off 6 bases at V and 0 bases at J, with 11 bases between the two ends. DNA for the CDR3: TGCGCCAGCAGACTCCCAGGGGCAACTAATGAAAAACTGTTTTTT. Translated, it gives CASRLPGATNEKLFF.

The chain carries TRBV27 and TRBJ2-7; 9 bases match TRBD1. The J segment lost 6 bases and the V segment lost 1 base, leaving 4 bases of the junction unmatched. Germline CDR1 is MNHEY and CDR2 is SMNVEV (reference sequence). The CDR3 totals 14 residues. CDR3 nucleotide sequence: TGTGCCAGCAGTTTATTTGGGACAGGGTCCGAGCAGTACTTC. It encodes CASSLFGTGSEQYF.

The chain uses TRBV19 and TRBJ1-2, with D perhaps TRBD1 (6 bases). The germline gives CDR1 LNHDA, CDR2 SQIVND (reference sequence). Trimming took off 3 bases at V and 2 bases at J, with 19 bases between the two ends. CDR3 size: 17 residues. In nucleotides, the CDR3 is TGTGCCAGTAGTATTGGTGGTCCAGGGGCCGTGAACTATGGCTACACCTTC. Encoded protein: CASSIGGPGAVNYGYTF.

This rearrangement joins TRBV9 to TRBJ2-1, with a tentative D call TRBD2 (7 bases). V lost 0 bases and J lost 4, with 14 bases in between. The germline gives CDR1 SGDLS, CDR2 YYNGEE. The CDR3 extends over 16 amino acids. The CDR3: CASSVGEGGRYNEQFF. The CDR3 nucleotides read TGTGCCAGCAGCGTAGGCGAGGGGGGGAGATACAATGAGCAGTTCTTC.

CDR3 sequence: CASSIIRGGTDTQYF. CDR3 nucleotide sequence: TGTGCCAGTAGTATTATCAGGGGGGGCACAGATACGCAGTATTTT. The chain has TRBV19 and TRBJ2-3; D possibly corresponds to TRBD1 (7 bases). Germline CDR1 LNHDA, CDR2 SQIVND (reference sequence). Trimming stripped 3 bases from V and 1 base from J, with 11 bases between. This CDR3 spans 15 amino acids.

The DNA of the CDR3 is TGTGCCAGCAGTGAGGACAGGGGGGCCTACGAGCAGTACTTC. This encodes CASSEDRGAYEQYF. V is TRBV27 and J is TRBJ2-7; 10 bases match TRBD1. This CDR3 region has 14 residues. CDR1 and CDR2 from the germline V gene are MNHEY and SMNVEV (reference sequence). The V gene end was trimmed by 5 bases and the J gene end by 2 bases; junction bases not matched to a gene: 3.

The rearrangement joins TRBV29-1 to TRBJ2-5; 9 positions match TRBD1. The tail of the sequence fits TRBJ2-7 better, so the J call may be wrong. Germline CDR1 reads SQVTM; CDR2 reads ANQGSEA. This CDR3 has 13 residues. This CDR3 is CSGGTGLPYEQYF. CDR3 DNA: TGCAGCGGCGGGACAGGGTTACCCTACGAGCAGTACTTC.

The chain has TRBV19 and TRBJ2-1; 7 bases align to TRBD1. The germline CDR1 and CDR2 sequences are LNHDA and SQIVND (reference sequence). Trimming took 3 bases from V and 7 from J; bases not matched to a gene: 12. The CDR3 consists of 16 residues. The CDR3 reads CASSILSGQGDNEQFF. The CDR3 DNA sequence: TGTGCCAGTAGTATCCTCAGCGGCCAGGGGGATAATGAGCAGTTCTTC.

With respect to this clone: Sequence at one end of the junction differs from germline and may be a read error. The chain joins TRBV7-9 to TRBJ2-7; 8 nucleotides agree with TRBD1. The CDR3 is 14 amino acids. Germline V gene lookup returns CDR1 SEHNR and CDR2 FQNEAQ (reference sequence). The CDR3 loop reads CSSSSDRVGYEQYF. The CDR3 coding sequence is TGTTCCAGCAGCTCGGACAGGGTGGGCTACGAGCAGTACTTC.

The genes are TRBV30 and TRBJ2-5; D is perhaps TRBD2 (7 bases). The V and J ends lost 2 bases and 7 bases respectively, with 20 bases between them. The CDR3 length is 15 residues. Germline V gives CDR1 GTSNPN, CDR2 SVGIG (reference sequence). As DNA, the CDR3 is TGTGCCTGGAGTTATGGCGGGGGCGCCCGGATGACCCAGTACTTC. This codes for CAWSYGGGARMTQYF.

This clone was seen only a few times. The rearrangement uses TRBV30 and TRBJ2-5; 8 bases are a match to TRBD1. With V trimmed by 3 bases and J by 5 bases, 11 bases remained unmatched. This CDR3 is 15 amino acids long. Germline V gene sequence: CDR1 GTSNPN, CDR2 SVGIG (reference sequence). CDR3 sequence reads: CAWSLAGHRGETQYF. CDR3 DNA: TGTGCCTGGAGCCTGGCCGGGCACAGGGGGGAGACCCAGTACTTC.

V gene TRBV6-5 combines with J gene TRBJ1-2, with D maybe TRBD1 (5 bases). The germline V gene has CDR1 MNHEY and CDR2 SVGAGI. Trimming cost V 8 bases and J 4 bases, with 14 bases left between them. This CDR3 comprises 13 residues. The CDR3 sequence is CASQEGLSYGYTF. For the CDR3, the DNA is TGTGCCAGCCAGGAGGGGCTTAGCTATGGCTACACCTTC.

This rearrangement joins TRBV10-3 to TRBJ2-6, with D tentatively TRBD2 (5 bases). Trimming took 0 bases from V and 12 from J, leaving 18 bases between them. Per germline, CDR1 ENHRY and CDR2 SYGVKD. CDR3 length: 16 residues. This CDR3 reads CAISESNPIPEGVLTF. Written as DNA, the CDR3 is TGTGCCATCAGTGAGTCTAATCCGATCCCCGAGGGCGTCCTGACTTTC.